This entry is about one T cell receptor beta chain. This is likely a read error, given that the CDR3 carries no conserved phenylalanine or tryptophan at its end. These data belong to a study of cytomegalovirus exposure and HLA in healthy donors. The V end was cut by 7 bases, the J end by 4 bases, with 13 bases between. The CDR3 is 12 residues long. Germline V CDR1 and CDR2: SQVTM, ANQGSEA. Both 60 Vbeta primers and 13 Jbeta primers went into the PCR. Repertoires were generated with immunoSEQ multiplex PCR, while TCRdb's copy carries only in-frame clones and drops some. The repertoire holds 45,000 to 60,000 clones, with around 74% as singletons.

The TCR originated in a young man in good health and CMV-seronegative. The specimen was PBMCs. The V call is TRBV29-1, the J call TRBJ1-2; D is perhaps TRBD1 (6 bases). As DNA, the CDR3 is TGCAGCGCCAAACAGGGAGTCTATGGCTACACCGTC. This encodes CSAKQGVYGYTV.